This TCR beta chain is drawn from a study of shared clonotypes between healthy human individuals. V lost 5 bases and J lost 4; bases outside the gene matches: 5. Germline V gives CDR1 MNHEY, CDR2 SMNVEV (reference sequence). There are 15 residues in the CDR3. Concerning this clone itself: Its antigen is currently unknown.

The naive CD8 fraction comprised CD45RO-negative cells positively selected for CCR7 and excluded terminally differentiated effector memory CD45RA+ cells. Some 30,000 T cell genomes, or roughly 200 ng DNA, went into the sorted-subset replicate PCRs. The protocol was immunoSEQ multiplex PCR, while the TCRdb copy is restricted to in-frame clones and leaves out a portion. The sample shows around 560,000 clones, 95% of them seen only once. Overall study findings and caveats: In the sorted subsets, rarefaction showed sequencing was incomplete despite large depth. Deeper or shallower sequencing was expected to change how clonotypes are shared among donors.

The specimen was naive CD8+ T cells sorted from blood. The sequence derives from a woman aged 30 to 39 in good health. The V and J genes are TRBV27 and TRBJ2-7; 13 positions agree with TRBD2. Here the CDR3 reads CASSTGLAGRYEQYF. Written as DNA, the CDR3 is TGTGCCAGCAGTACGGGACTAGCGGGGAGATACGAGCAGTACTTC.